Each of the 17 T cell receptor beta chains below was sequenced from the same sample in a study of blood T cells in healthy people across ages. A sample-barcoded 5' primer and a J-beta primer mix were used in a second PCR of roughly 7 to 12 cycles. TCRdb re-analysed the 5' RACE reads in MiXCR, keeping a single row per CDR3 protein. The table shows 1,800,000 or so distinct CDR3 sequences, with more than 35% occurring only once. Specimen: blood. The receptors stem from a human donor in good health.

V usage is TRBV6-2 or TRBV6-3 and J usage is TRBJ1-5; no firm D call. Germline CDR1 MNHEY, CDR2 SVGEGT. CDR3 length: 13 amino acids. V lost 6 bases, J lost 6 bases, and 12 bases lay in between. The CDR3 coding sequence is TGTGCCAGCAGGGGAAAGGGAGGTCAGCCCCAGCATTTT. Protein: CASRGKGGQPQHF.

This clonotype was seen a few times. V is TRBV6-5 and J is TRBJ2-6; D is undetermined. CDR1 and CDR2 from the germline V gene are MNHEY and SVGAGI. Trimming took off 0 bases at V and 1 base at J, with 16 bases between the two ends. The CDR3 is 19 residues long. The DNA of the CDR3 is TGTGCCAGCAGTTACTCGATACCGGGCCGGAGATCTGGGGCCAACGTCCTGACTTTC. Its protein is CASSYSIPGRRSGANVLTF.

CDR3 sequence: CASSLLGGRNYEQYF. The CDR3 DNA sequence: TGTGCCAGCAGTTTATTAGGGGGCCGGAACTACGAGCAGTACTTC. This chain links TRBV28 with TRBJ2-7; 7 bases fit TRBD1. Trimming at V came to 1 base and at J to 3 bases, leaving 6 bases not matched to a gene. The CDR3 has 15 residues. Per germline, CDR1 MDHEN and CDR2 SYDVKM.

The rearrangement links TRBV20-1 to TRBJ2-7, with 12 bases lining up with TRBD1. Germline V lookup: CDR1 DFQATT, CDR2 SNEGSKA (reference sequence). With 0 bases clipped from V and 2 bases from J, the junction kept 5 bases outside the gene matches. The CDR3 sequence is 16 residues long. CDR3 amino acids: CSARDRGQGAPYEQYF. DNA for the CDR3: TGCAGTGCTAGAGATCGGGGACAGGGGGCCCCCTACGAGCAGTACTTC.

The chain joins TRBV4-3 to TRBJ1-2; 8 bases map to TRBD1. The V gene end was trimmed by 3 bases and the J gene end by 4 bases; junction bases not matched to a gene: 1. Germline V lookup: CDR1 LGHNA, CDR2 YSLEER. This CDR3 is built from 13 residues. The CDR3 DNA reads TGCGCCAGCAGCCACGACAGGGGCTATGGCTACACCTTC. Its protein product is CASSHDRGYGYTF.

This clonotype was observed a handful of times. This chain links TRBV28 with TRBJ1-1; D remains ambiguous. The CDR3 has 14 amino acids. CDR1 MDHEN and CDR2 SYDVKM come from the germline V gene. The ends were cut back, 2 bases at V and 5 bases at J, with 12 bases in the middle. The CDR3 protein is CASSLPNLITEAFF. As DNA, the CDR3 is TGTGCCAGCAGTTTACCTAATTTAATAACTGAAGCTTTCTTT.

This clonotype appeared a single time. A much bigger clone sits one base away, suggesting this may be a read error. J is TRBJ2-1 and V is TRBV5-1; the match to TRBD2 covers 13 bases. Trimming removed 1 base from V and 12 bases from J; junction bases left unmatched: 4. The CDR3 loop spans 14 amino acids. Per the germline V gene, CDR1 is SGHRS and CDR2 is YFSETQ. The CDR3 spells CASSLTSGGDGQFF. The CDR3 nucleotides are TGCGCCAGCAGCTTGACTAGCGGGGGGGATGGGCAGTTCTTC.

This clonotype turned up a few times. The genes are TRBV5-1 and TRBJ2-5; no reliable D call. Germline V gene lookup returns CDR1 SGHRS and CDR2 YFSETQ. This CDR3 region has 17 residues. V lost 0 bases and J lost 4, with 19 bases in between. CDR3 in amino acids: CASSLEVASGDRETQYF. CDR3 bases: TGCGCCAGCAGCTTGGAGGTGGCCAGTGGGGATAGAGAGACCCAGTACTTC.

This clonotype has only a few counts. The chain uses TRBV5-1 and TRBJ1-1; D gene uncertain. This CDR3 is built from 15 residues. CDR1 and CDR2 (germline): SGHRS, YFSETQ. V lost 2 bases to trimming and J lost 0 bases, with 11 bases between them. CDR3 protein: CASSFTPNLNTEAFF. The DNA for the CDR3 is TGCGCCAGCAGCTTCACGCCAAACTTGAACACTGAAGCTTTCTTT.

The V and J genes are TRBV20-1 and TRBJ2-3; weak D call: TRBD1 (6 bases). Germline V gene data show CDR1 as DFQATT and CDR2 as SNEGSKA (reference sequence). This CDR3 is built from 14 residues. V was clipped by 5 bases and J by 5 bases, with 17 bases between them. The CDR3 sequence: CSAVQGPPQDTQYF. The DNA of the CDR3 is TGCAGTGCTGTACAGGGACCCCCACAAGATACGCAGTATTTT.

The chain combines TRBV3-1 with TRBJ2-7; 9 nucleotides line up with TRBD2. Trimming cost V 5 bases and J 0 bases; bases outside gene matches: 8. The CDR3 extends over 16 amino acids. CDR1 and CDR2 (germline): LGHDT, YNNKEL (reference sequence). CDR3 loop: CASSSRIAGASYEQYF. The DNA for the CDR3 is TGTGCCAGCAGCTCACGAATAGCGGGGGCCTCCTACGAGCAGTACTTC.

Only a few counts were recorded for this clonotype. The chain recombines TRBV20-1 with TRBJ1-2; a possible D gene is TRBD1 (5 bases). This CDR3 has 13 residues. V was cut by 0 bases and J by 2 bases, with 7 bases left in between. Germline V gives CDR1 DFQATT, CDR2 SNEGSKA (reference sequence). The CDR3 DNA sequence: TGCAGTGCTAGAGATGACAGCAACTATGGCTACACCTTC. As protein: CSARDDSNYGYTF.

The CDR3 sequence is CASNPTVYQPQHF. In DNA, the CDR3 is TGTGCCAGTAACCCGACAGTTTATCAGCCCCAGCATTTT. V usage is TRBV19 and J usage is TRBJ1-5, with D possibly being TRBD1 (5 bases). The CDR3 sequence is 13 residues long. Germline V lookup: CDR1 LNHDA, CDR2 SQIVND (reference sequence). Trimming removed 7 bases at V and 5 bases at J, with 12 bases between.

This clonotype has only a few counts. The chain carries TRBV7-2 and TRBJ1-2; D is unclear. Germline CDR1 is SGHTA and CDR2 is FQGNSA. V was trimmed by 1 base and J by 7 bases, leaving 13 bases between them. This CDR3 is built from 14 residues. CDR3 residues: CASSLDGGFGGYTF. As DNA, the CDR3 is TGTGCCAGCAGCTTAGACGGAGGGTTCGGTGGCTACACCTTC.

The rearrangement joins TRBV4-2 to TRBJ1-2; tentatively, D is TRBD1 (5 bases). Germline-derived CDR1 and CDR2 are LGHNA and YNFKEQ. Trimming removed 0 bases at V and 3 bases at J, with 14 bases between. The CDR3 is 16 amino acids. The CDR3: CASSQDQDSRDYGYTF. CDR3 DNA sequence: TGTGCCAGCAGCCAAGATCAAGACAGTAGGGACTATGGCTACACCTTC.

CDR3 sequence: CASSLPDRTSNEQFF. The CDR3 region has the DNA TGTGCCAGCAGTTTGCCTGACAGGACCAGCAATGAGCAGTTCTTC. The chain uses TRBV28 and TRBJ2-1, with a tentative D call TRBD1 (6 bases). The germline gives CDR1 MDHEN, CDR2 SYDVKM. V was pared by 3 bases and J by 6 bases, with 15 bases between. The CDR3 is 15 residues long.

This rearrangement joins TRBV6-1 to TRBJ1-1; no reliable D call. Germline-derived CDR1 and CDR2 are MNHNS and SASEGT. Trimming shortened V by 6 bases and J by 4 bases, and 21 bases separated the two germline ends. This CDR3 has 16 residues. CDR3 region: CASRERLLRGSTEAFF. CDR3 nucleotide sequence: TGTGCCAGCAGGGAACGCCTTTTACGAGGGAGCACTGAAGCTTTCTTT.